This passage covers 21 T cell receptor beta chains from one sample sequenced in a study of blood T cells in healthy people across ages. A sample-barcoded 5' primer and a J-beta primer mix were used in a second PCR of roughly 6 to 12 cycles. TCRdb re-derived calls from the 5' RACE reads in MiXCR, one entry per CDR3 protein. The repertoire holds about 680,000 distinct CDR3 sequences, with 49% as singletons. The sequenced sample consisted of blood. The receptors originated from an older woman in good health.

The chain is built from TRBV7-2 and TRBJ2-1; a weak D match, TRBD2 (6 bases). Germline-derived CDR1 and CDR2 are SGHTA and FQGNSA. This CDR3 has 15 amino acids. V was cut by 4 bases and J by 0 bases, with 10 bases left in between. CDR3 loop: CASSSQTSSYNEQFF. Here the CDR3 DNA reads TGTGCCAGCAGCTCTCAGACTAGCTCCTACAATGAGCAGTTCTTC.

The table lists this clonotype with many counts. The chain has TRBV7-8 and TRBJ2-3; no clear D. The germline CDR1 and CDR2 sequences are SGHVS and FQNEAQ. CDR3 length: 12 amino acids. V gave up 5 bases and J gave up 6 bases, with 9 bases separating them. CDR3 protein: CASSRRSDTQYF. CDR3 DNA sequence: TGTGCCAGCAGCCGCAGGTCGGATACGCAGTATTTT.

This clonotype was seen a few times. The rearrangement uses TRBV27 and TRBJ2-1; no clear D gene. Germline V gene data show CDR1 as MNHEY and CDR2 as SMNVEV (reference sequence). CDR3 length equals 12 residues. V was pared by 5 bases and J by 7 bases, with 9 bases between. CDR3 protein: CASSTYSNEQFF. The CDR3 nucleotides read TGTGCCAGCAGTACCTACAGTAATGAGCAGTTCTTC.

This clonotype has more than one count but fewer than ten. The chain uses TRBV29-1 and TRBJ1-3; D not resolved. V lost 3 bases to trimming and J lost 1 base, with 10 bases between them. The length of the CDR3 is 14 residues. CDR1 and CDR2 (germline): SQVTM, ANQGSEA. The CDR3 coding sequence is TGCAGCGTTGATAGGGTAGAATCTGGAAACACCATATATTTT. Protein: CSVDRVESGNTIYF. Filled out from reference TRBV29-1 and TRBJ1-3, the complete variable domain reads SAVISQKPSRDICQRGTSLTIQCQVDSQVTMMFWYRQQPGQSLTLIATANQGSEATYESGFVIDKFPISRPNLTFSTLTVSNMSPEDSSIYLCSVDRVESGNTIYFGEGSWLTVV.

Regarding this clonotype: One junction end disagrees with the germline gene, perhaps due to a read error. The chain employs TRBV29-1 and TRBJ2-1, with a possible D match to TRBD2 (6 bases). There are 16 residues in the CDR3. Germline V gene data show CDR1 as SQVTM and CDR2 as ANQGSEA. CDR3 bases: TGCAGTGTTGAAGCCCCCCGACTAGGGAGGTGTGATGAGCAGTTCTTC. It specifies CSVEAPRLGRCDEQFF.

The rearrangement links TRBV12-3 or TRBV12-4 to TRBJ1-1, with D uncertain. The ends were cut back, 3 bases at V and 4 bases at J, with 6 bases in the middle. The CDR3 length is 12 residues. CDR3 bases: TGTGCCAGCAGTTTCCTGAGCACTGAAGCTTTCTTT. Protein sequence: CASSFLSTEAFF.

In this sample, this clonotype turned up a few times. The genes are TRBV6-6 and TRBJ2-7; no definite D call. The CDR3 is 16 residues long. Germline V CDR1 and CDR2: MNHNY, SVGAGI (reference sequence). V was pared by 6 bases and J by 0 bases, with 18 bases between. The CDR3 nucleotides are TGTGCCAGCAGGCCCCCCGATGGGCCCCGCTCCTACGAGCAGTACTTC. It yields the protein CASRPPDGPRSYEQYF.

This chain uses TRBV25-1 with TRBJ1-1; D call uncertain. Trimming took 0 bases from V and 8 from J, leaving 10 bases between them. The germline V gene has CDR1 MGHDK and CDR2 SYGVNS. The CDR3 is made up of 13 amino acids. CDR3 coding DNA: TGTGCCAGCAGTGAATATGGGCAACACGAAGCTTTCTTT. It yields the protein CASSEYGQHEAFF. Full variable domain (outside the CDR3, taken from reference TRBV25-1 and TRBJ1-1): EADIYQTPRYLVIGTGKKITLECSQTMGHDKMYWYQQDPGMELHLIHYSYGVNSTEKGDLSSESTVSRIRTEHFPLTLESARPSHTSQYLCASSEYGQHEAFFGQGTRLTVV.

A few counts support this clonotype. The gene calls are TRBV12-3 or TRBV12-4 and TRBJ1-3; no clear D. V lost 5 bases and J lost 6, with 5 bases in between. The CDR3 covers 11 residues. This CDR3 reads CASSPLNTIYF. As DNA, the CDR3 is TGTGCCAGCAGTCCCTTAAACACCATATATTTT.

The chain recombines TRBV24-1 with TRBJ2-1; D is undetermined. Germline lookup yields CDR1 KGHDR and CDR2 SFDVKD. The ends were cut back, 5 bases at V and 10 bases at J, with 11 bases in the middle. The CDR3 runs to 12 residues. The CDR3: CATSGSLPEQFF. CDR3 sequence (DNA): TGTGCCACCAGTGGGTCGCTACCCGAGCAGTTCTTC.

This clonotype has just a few counts. The chain uses TRBV18 and TRBJ2-1; TRBD1 aligns across 9 bases. The V segment lost 3 bases and the J segment 10 bases; nucleotides outside the gene matches: 16. The CDR3 extends over 17 amino acids. Germline V CDR1 and CDR2: KGHSH, LQKENI. The CDR3, as DNA: TGTGCCAGCTCACCGTCGTTATCGGGACAGGGCAAAGAGGAGCAGTTCTTC. This sequence encodes CASSPSLSGQGKEEQFF. The full variable domain, its missing parts supplied by reference TRBV18 and TRBJ2-1, is NAGVMQNPRHLVRRRGQEARLRCSPMKGHSHVYWYRQLPEEGLKFMVYLQKENIIDESGMPKERFSAEFPKEGPSILRIQQVVRGDSAAYFCASSPSLSGQGKEEQFFGPGTRLTVL.

With respect to this clonotype: Germline is not matched at one junction end, which may reflect a read error. V usage is TRBV2 and J usage is TRBJ2-1; 8 bases agree with TRBD2. Germline V gene sequence: CDR1 SNHLY, CDR2 FYNNEI. The CDR3 totals 14 residues. The CDR3 nucleotides are TGTGCCAGCAGGGAATCTAGCGGGTACAATGGGCAGTTCTTC. This gives the protein CASRESSGYNGQFF.

The chain combines TRBV30 with TRBJ2-5, with D perhaps matching TRBD2 (5 bases). The germline gives CDR1 GTSNPN, CDR2 SVGIG (reference sequence). The length of the CDR3 is 15 residues. Deletions cut 2 bases from V and 11 bases from J, with 24 bases between. The CDR3 bases are TGTGCCTGGAGTTCACTCTCGGGGAGTATGAGTGAGCAGTACTTC. Its translation is CAWSSLSGSMSEQYF.

Only one count was recorded for this clonotype. The genes are TRBV5-4 and TRBJ2-2; 11 nucleotides line up with TRBD2. V lost 4 bases to trimming and J lost 5 bases; unmatched junction nucleotides: 10. Germline V lookup: CDR1 SGHNT, CDR2 YYREEE (reference sequence). The CDR3 runs to 17 residues. The CDR3 reads CASSREGLAGGTGELFF. Written as DNA, the CDR3 is TGTGCCAGCAGCCGCGAGGGGCTAGCGGGAGGAACCGGGGAGCTGTTTTTT.

V usage is TRBV25-1 and J usage is TRBJ2-7; 12 positions agree with TRBD2. Germline V gives CDR1 MGHDK, CDR2 SYGVNS. This CDR3 contains 18 residues. V dropped 1 base and J dropped 2; count of bases not matched to a gene: 9. DNA for the CDR3: TGTGCCAGCAGTGAATTGGGACTAGCGGGCGAGAGCCCCTACGAGCAGTACTTC. Translation: CASSELGLAGESPYEQYF.

On this clonotype: One end of the junction does not line up with germline, which may come from a read error. The genes are TRBV5-4 and TRBJ2-7; 12 nucleotides line up with TRBD2. The CDR3 runs 15 residues. Germline loops: CDR1 SGHNT, CDR2 YYREEE (reference sequence). CDR3 in DNA: TGTGCCAGCAGCGCCAGGACTAGCGGGACCTATGAGCAGTACTTC. Its translation is CASSARTSGTYEQYF.

This clonotype was seen only a few times. CDR3 sequence reads: CSARDRASGTSAWDEQFF. CDR3 nucleotide sequence: TGCAGTGCTAGAGATAGGGCTAGCGGGACTTCTGCCTGGGATGAGCAGTTCTTC. This rearrangement joins TRBV20-1 to TRBJ2-1; 9 nucleotides line up with TRBD2. CDR3 length: 18 amino acids. Losses at the gene ends were 0 bases for V and 8 bases for J; bases not matched to a gene: 17. Germline V gives CDR1 DFQATT, CDR2 SNEGSKA (reference sequence).

The chain combines TRBV7-9 with TRBJ2-5; D not resolved. Germline CDR1 reads SEHNR; CDR2 reads FQNEAQ (reference sequence). The CDR3 consists of 13 residues. Deletions cut 5 bases from V and 11 bases from J, with 18 bases between. The CDR3 loop reads CASSSLKGNEQYF. The CDR3 coding sequence is TGTGCCAGCAGCAGTCTAAAGGGTAATGAGCAGTACTTC.

This rearrangement joins TRBV6-5 to TRBJ1-2; D gene uncertain. The CDR3 is 18 residues long. The germline gives CDR1 MNHEY, CDR2 SVGAGI. Trimming took off 0 bases at V and 5 bases at J, with 22 bases between the two ends. Here the CDR3 DNA reads TGTGCCAGCAGTTACTCAGTCGTTTTGAACCCAAACCATTATGGCTACACCTTC. Protein sequence: CASSYSVVLNPNHYGYTF.

The chain employs TRBV6-6 and TRBJ2-5; 8 nucleotides match TRBD2. Germline V gives CDR1 MNHNY, CDR2 SVGAGI (reference sequence). V trimming: 7 bases; J trimming: 5 bases; junction bases outside the gene matches: 12. This CDR3 comprises 15 residues. The CDR3 loop is CASTIYPAGAETQYF. DNA of the CDR3: TGTGCCAGCACCATATACCCAGCGGGAGCGGAGACCCAGTACTTC.

The chain couples TRBV7-3 to TRBJ2-1; 7 bases align to TRBD2. The J segment lost 0 bases and the V segment lost 4 bases, leaving 18 bases of the junction unmatched. Germline CDR1 and CDR2: SGHTA and FQGTGA. The CDR3 loop spans 20 amino acids. The CDR3 sequence: CASSYGPASGGGSSYNEQFF. DNA of the CDR3: TGTGCCAGCAGCTACGGCCCGGCTAGCGGAGGAGGGAGCTCCTACAATGAGCAGTTCTTC.